The clone carrying this T cell receptor (beta chain) occurred once. Antigen: not known. Measured with immunoSEQ multiplex PCR; TCRdb has only the in-frame clones, and not every one. This repertoire shows approximately 50,000 clones, over 65% found once; its top ten account for 3% to 4%. The entry originates in a study of early stage breast cancer tumors. V shed 0 bases and J shed 4 bases, with 8 bases lying between them. Germline lookup yields CDR1 SGHDT and CDR2 YYEEEE. This CDR3 has 15 residues. Notes on the study in general: Comparing each tissue with blood distinguished tumor from normal in about 85% of the 16 patients.

Material for sequencing was blood. The TCR originated in a person aged 25 to 40 with breast cancer. The genes are TRBV5-6 and TRBJ1-6; D is ambiguous. CDR3 DNA: TGTGCCAGCAGCTTGGTCGGAGGGTATAATTCACCCCTCCACTTT. Its protein product is CASSLVGGYNSPLHF.